The 2 T cell receptor beta chains below were found in one sample sequenced in a study of human T cells and chemical hapten exposure. From the RACE reads, TCRdb called clonotypes with MiXCR, one entry per CDR3 protein. The table shows about 260,000 distinct CDR3 sequences, with approximately 8.4% occurring only once. As to time point: pre-sensitization, week 0. Regarding treatment: therapeutic diphenylcyclopropenone sensitization with weekly scalp DPC. The sequences come from whole blood, collected in connection with sensitization to the hapten diphenylcyclopropenone (DPC). These receptors were obtained from a woman in her thirties or forties with alopecia areata. Some clones in this sample may be carry-over from other donors' samples.

This clonotype was seen a few times. The V call is TRBV7-3, the J call TRBJ2-1; TRBD1 or TRBD2 may be the D gene (5 bases each). Germline V gene sequence: CDR1 SGHTA, CDR2 FQGTGA. CDR3 size: 15 residues. V was pared by 1 base and J by 2 bases, with 9 bases between. The CDR3 sequence is CASSLNGDAYNEQFF. CDR3 sequence (DNA): TGTGCCAGCAGCTTAAATGGGGACGCCTACAATGAGCAGTTCTTC.

The chain uses TRBV15 and TRBJ1-1; TRBD1 is a possible D gene (6 bases). Trimming stripped 0 bases from V and 10 bases from J, with 12 bases between. This CDR3 has 13 residues. Germline V gene data show CDR1 as LNHNV and CDR2 as YYDKDF (reference sequence). The CDR3 DNA is TGTGCCACCAGCAGAGATAAGCGGGGGCCAGCTTTCTTT. It encodes CATSRDKRGPAFF.